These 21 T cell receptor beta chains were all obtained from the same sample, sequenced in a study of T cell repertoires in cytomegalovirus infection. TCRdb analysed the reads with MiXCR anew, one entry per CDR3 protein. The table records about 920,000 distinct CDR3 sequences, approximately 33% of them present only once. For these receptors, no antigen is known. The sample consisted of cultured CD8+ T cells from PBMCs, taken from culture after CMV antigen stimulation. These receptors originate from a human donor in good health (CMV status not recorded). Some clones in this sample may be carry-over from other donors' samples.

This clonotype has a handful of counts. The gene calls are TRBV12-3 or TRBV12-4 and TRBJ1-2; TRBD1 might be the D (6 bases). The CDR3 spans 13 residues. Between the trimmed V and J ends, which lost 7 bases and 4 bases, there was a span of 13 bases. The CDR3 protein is CASTETGSYGYTF. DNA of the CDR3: TGTGCCAGCACTGAGACAGGCTCCTATGGCTACACCTTC.

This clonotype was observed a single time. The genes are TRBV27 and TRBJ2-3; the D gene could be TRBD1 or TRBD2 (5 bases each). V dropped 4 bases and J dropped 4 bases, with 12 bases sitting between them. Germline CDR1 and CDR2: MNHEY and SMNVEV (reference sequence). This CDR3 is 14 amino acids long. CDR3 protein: CASSSPTGPDTQYF. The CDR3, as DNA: TGTGCCAGCAGTTCCCCCACGGGGCCAGATACGCAGTATTTT.

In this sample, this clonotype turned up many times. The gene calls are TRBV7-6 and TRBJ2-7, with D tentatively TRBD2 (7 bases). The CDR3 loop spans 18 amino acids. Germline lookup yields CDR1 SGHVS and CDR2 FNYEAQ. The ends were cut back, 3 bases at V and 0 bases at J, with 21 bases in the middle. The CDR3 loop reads CASSFLSAGAPDSYEQYV. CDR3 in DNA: TGTGCCAGCAGCTTTCTCTCGGCGGGGGCGCCCGACTCCTACGAGCAGTACGTC.

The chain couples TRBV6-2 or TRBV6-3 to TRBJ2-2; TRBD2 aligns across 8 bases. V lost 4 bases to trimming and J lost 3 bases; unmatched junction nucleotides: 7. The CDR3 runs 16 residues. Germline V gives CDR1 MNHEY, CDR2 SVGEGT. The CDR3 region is CASSLAGRRYTGELFF. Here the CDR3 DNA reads TGTGCCAGCAGTTTAGCGGGGAGGCGATACACCGGGGAGCTGTTTTTT.

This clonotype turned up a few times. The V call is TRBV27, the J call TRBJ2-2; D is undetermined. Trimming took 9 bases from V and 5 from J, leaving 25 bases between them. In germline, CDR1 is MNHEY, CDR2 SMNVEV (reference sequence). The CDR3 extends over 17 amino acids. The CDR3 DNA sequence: TGTGCCAGTACCCCACGCGTTTCCCGGCCTTTTACCGGGGAGCTGTTTTTT. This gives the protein CASTPRVSRPFTGELFF.

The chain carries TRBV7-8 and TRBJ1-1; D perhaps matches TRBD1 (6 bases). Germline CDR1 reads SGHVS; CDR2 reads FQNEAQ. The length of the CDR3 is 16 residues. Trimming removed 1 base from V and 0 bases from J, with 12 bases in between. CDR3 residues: CASSLDGDTVNTEAFF. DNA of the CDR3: TGTGCCAGCAGCTTAGACGGGGACACAGTGAACACTGAAGCTTTCTTT.

The CDR3 bases are TGTGCCAGCAGCTCCGAGGGACGCCCGGGCGAGACCCAGTACTTC. This sequence encodes CASSSEGRPGETQYF. The gene calls are TRBV6-2 or TRBV6-3 and TRBJ2-5; D may match TRBD1 or TRBD2 (5 bases each). The CDR3 runs 15 residues. Trimming took off 6 bases at V and 5 bases at J, with 19 bases between the two ends. Per the germline V gene, CDR1 is MNHEY and CDR2 is SVGEGT.

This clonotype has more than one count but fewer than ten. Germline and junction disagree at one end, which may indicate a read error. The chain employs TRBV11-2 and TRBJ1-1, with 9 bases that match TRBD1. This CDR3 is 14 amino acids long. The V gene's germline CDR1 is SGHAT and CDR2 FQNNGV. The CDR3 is CVSRDTGGAYEAFF. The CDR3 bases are TGTGTCAGCAGAGATACAGGGGGCGCTTATGAAGCTTTCTTT.

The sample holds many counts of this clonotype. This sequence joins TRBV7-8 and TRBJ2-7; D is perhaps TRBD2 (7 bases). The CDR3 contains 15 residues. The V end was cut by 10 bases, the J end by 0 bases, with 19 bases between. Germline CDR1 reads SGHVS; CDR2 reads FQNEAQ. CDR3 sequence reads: CAIRRGGGNSYEQYF. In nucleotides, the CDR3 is TGTGCCATCCGTAGGGGCGGGGGCAACTCCTACGAGCAGTACTTC. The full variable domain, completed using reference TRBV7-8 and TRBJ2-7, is GAGVSQSPRYKVAKRGQDVALRCDPISGHVSLFWYQQALGQGPEFLTYFQNEAQLDKSGLPSDRFFAERPEGSVSTLKIQRTQQEDSAVYLCAIRRGGGNSYEQYFGPGTRLTVT.

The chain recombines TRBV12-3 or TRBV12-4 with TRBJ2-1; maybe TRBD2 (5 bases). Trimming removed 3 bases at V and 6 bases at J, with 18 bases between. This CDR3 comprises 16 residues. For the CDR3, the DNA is TGTGCCAGCAGTTTTTTCGGGAAACGACTGGGCAATGAGCAGTTCTTC. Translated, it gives CASSFFGKRLGNEQFF.

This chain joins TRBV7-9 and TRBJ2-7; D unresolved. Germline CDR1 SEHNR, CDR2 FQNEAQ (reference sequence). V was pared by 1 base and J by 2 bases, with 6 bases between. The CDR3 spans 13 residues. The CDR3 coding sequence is TGTGCCAGCAGCTTAGATCCCCCCTACGAGCAGTACGTC. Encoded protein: CASSLDPPYEQYV.

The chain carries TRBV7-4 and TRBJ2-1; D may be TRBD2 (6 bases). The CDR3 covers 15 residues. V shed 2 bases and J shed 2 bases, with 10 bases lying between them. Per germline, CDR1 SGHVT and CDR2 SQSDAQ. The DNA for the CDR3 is TGTGCCAGCAGCTTACGGGGGATCACCTACAATGAGCAGTTCTTC. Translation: CASSLRGITYNEQFF.

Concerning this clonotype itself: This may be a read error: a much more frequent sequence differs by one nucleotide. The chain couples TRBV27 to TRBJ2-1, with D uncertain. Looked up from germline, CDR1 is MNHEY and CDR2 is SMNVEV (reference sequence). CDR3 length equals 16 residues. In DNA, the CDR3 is TGTGCCAACAGTTTATACGGCAGTTACTCCTACAATGAGCAGTTCTTC. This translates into CANSLYGSYSYNEQFF.

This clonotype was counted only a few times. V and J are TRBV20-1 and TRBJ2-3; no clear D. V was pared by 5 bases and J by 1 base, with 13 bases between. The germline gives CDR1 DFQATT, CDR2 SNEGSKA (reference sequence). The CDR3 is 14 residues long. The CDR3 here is CSASHYPGTDTQYF. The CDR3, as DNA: TGCAGTGCTTCACACTACCCAGGCACAGATACGCAGTATTTT.

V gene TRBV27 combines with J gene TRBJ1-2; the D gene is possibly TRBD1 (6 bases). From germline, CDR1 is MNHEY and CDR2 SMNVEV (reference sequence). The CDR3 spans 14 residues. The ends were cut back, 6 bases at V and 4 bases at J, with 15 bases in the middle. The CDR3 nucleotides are TGTGCCAGCAGCCATACCAGGGGTGGCTATGGCTACACCTTC. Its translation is CASSHTRGGYGYTF.

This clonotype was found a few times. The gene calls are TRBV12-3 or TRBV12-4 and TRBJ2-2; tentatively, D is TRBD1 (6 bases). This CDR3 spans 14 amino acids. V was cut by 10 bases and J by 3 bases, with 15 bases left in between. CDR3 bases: TGTGCCACTCCAGGACAGCAGGACACCGGGGAGCTGTTTTTT. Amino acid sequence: CATPGQQDTGELFF.

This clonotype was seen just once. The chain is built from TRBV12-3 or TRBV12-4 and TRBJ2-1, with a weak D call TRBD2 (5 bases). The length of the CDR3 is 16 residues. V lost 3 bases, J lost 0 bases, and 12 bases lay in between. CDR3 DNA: TGTGCCAGCAGTTTTTCGGCGGAGGCCTCCTACAATGAGCAGTTCTTC. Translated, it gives CASSFSAEASYNEQFF.

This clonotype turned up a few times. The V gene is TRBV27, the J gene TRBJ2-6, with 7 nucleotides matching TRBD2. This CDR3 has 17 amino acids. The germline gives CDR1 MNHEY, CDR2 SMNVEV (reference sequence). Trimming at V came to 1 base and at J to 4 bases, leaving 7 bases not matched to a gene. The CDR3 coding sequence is TGTGCCAGCAGTTTATGGATGGGGGGGAGAGGGGCCAACGTCCTGACTTTC. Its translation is CASSLWMGGRGANVLTF.

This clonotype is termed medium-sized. The CDR3 protein is CASSQDFSGGYNEQFF. The CDR3 nucleotides read TGCGCCAGCAGCCAAGATTTTAGCGGGGGCTACAATGAGCAGTTCTTC. V gene TRBV4-3 combines with J gene TRBJ2-1; 9 nucleotides agree with TRBD2. The V and J ends lost 0 bases and 3 bases, in that order; junction bases with no gene match: 3. This CDR3 contains 16 residues. CDR1 and CDR2 from the germline V gene are LGHNA and YSLEER.

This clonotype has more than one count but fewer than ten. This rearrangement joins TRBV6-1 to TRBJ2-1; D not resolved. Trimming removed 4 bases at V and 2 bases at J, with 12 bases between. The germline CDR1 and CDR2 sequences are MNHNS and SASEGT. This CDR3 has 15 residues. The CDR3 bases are TGTGCCAGCAGTGGCACCGGCTCGGCCTACAATGAGCAGTTCTTC. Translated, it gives CASSGTGSAYNEQFF.

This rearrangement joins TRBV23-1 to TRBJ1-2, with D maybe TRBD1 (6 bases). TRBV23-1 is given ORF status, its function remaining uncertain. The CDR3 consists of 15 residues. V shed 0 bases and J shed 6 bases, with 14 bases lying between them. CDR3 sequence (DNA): TGCGCCAGCAGTCAATCGCGTGGACAGAGGAATGGCTACACCTTC. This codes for CASSQSRGQRNGYTF.